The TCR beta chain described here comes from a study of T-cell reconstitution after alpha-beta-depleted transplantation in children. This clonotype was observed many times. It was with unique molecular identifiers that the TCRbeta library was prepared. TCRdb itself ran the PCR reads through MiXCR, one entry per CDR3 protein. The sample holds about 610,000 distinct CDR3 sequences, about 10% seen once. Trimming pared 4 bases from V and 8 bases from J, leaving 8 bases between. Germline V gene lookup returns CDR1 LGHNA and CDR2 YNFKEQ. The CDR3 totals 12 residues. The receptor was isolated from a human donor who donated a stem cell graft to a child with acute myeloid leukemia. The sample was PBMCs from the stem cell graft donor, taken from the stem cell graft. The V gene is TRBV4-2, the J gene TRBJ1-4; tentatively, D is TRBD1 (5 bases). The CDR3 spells CASSPRGEKLFF. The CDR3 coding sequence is TGTGCCAGCAGCCCAAGGGGCGAAAAACTGTTTTTT.